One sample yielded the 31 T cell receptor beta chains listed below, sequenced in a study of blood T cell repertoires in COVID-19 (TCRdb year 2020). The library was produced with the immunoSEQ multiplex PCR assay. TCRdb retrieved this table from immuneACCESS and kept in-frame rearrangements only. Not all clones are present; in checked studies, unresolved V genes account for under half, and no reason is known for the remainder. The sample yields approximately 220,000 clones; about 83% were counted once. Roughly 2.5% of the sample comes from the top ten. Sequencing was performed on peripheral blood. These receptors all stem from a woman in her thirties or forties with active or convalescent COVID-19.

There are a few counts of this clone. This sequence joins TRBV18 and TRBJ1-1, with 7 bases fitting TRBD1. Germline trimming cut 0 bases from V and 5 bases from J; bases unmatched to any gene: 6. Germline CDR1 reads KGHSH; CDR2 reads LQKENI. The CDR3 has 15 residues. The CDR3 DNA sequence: TGTGCCAGCTCACCACCCGGCAGGGGGATGACTGAAGCTTTCTTT. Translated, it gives CASSPPGRGMTEAFF.

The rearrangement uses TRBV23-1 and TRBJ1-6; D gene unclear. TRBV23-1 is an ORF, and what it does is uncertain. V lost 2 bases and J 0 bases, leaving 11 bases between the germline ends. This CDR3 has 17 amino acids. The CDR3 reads CASSQEGAASYNSPLHF. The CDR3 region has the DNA TGCGCCAGCAGTCAAGAGGGAGCTGCCTCCTATAATTCACCCCTCCACTTT.

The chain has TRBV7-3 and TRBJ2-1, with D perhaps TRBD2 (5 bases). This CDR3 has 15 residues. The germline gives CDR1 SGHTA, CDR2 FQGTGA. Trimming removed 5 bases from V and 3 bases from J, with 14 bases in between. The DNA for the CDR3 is TGTGCCAGCAGCGTATCGGGATCAAACTACAATGAGCAGTTCTTC. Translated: CASSVSGSNYNEQFF.

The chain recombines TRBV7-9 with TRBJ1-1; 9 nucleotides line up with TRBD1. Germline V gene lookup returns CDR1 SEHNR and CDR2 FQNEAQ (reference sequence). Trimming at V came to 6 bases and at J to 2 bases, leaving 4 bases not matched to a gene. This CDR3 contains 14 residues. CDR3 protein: CASRSQGANTEAFF. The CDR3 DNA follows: TGTGCCAGCAGATCACAGGGGGCTAACACTGAAGCTTTCTTT.

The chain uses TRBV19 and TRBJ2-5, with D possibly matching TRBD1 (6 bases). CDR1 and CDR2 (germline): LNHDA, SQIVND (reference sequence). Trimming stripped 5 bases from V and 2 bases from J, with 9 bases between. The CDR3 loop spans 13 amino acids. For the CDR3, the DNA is TGTGCCAGTAGTCCCACAGGGCAAGAGACCCAGTACTTC. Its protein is CASSPTGQETQYF. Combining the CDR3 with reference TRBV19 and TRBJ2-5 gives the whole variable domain DGGITQSPKYLFRKEGQNVTLSCEQNLNHDAMYWYRQDPGQGLRLIYYSQIVNDFQKGDIAEGYSVSREKKESFPLTVTSAQKNPTAFYLCASSPTGQETQYFGPGTRLLVL.

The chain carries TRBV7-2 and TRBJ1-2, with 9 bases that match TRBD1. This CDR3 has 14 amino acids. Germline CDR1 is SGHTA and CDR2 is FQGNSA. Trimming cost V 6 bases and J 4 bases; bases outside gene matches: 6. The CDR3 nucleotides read TGTGCCAGCAGGGGCCGGGACAGGGCCTATGGCTACACCTTC. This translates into CASRGRDRAYGYTF.

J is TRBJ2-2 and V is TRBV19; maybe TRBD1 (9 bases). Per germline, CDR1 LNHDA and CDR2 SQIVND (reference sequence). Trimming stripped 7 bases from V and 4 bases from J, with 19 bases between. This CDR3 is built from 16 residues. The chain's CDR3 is CASMSGGQGFTGELFF. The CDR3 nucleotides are TGTGCCAGTATGAGCGGGGGACAGGGATTCACCGGGGAGCTGTTTTTT.

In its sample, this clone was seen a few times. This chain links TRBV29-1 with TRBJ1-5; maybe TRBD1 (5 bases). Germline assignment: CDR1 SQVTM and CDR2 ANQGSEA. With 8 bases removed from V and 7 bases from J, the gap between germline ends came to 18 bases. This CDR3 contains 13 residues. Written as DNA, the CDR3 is TGCAGCATCCCGGAGGGGTTCGGGCAGCCCCAGCATTTT. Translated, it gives CSIPEGFGQPQHF.

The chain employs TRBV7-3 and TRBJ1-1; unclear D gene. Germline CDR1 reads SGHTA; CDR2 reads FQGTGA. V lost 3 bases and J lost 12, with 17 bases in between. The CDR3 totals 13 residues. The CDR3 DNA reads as TGTGCCAGCAGCTTGGGTGGTGAGGGAGTGACTTTCTTT. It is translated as CASSLGGEGVTFF.

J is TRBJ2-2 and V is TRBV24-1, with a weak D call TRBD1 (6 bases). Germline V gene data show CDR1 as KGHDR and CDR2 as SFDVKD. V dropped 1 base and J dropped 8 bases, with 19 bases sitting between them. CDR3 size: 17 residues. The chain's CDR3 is CATSDFRSAGAGGELFF. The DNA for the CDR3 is TGTGCCACCAGTGATTTCCGTTCGGCAGGGGCTGGTGGGGAGCTGTTTTTT.

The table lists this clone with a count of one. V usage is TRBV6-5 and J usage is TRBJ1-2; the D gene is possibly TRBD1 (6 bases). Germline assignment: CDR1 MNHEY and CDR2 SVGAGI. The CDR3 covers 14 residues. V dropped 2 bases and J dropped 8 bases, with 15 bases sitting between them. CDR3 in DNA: TGTGCCAGCAGTTACACTAACAGGGTGGGCGGCTACACCTTC. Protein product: CASSYTNRVGGYTF.

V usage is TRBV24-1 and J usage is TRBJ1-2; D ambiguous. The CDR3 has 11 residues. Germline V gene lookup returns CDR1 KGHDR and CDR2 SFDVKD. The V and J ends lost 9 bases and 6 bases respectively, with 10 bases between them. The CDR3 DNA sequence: TGTGCCACCGGGGAGGGTCATGGCTACACCTTC. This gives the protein CATGEGHGYTF.

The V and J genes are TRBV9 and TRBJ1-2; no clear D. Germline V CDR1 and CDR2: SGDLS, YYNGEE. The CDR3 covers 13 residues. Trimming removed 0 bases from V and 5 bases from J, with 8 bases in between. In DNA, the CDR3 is TGTGCCAGCAGCGTAGCCGGGGATTATGGCTACACCTTC. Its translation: CASSVAGDYGYTF.

The CDR3 region is CASRAPGTGVGYTF. CDR3 DNA: TGTGCCAGCAGGGCCCCTGGGACAGGGGTCGGCTACACCTTC. This chain uses TRBV27 with TRBJ1-2, with 10 bases lining up with TRBD1. The CDR3 covers 14 residues. The trim removed 6 bases at V and 8 bases at J, leaving 9 bases unmatched. Germline CDR1 MNHEY, CDR2 SMNVEV (reference sequence).

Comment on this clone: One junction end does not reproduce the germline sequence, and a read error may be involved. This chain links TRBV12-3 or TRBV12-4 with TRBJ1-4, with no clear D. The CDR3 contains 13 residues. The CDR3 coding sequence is TGTACCAGCAGTTTACACCTCGGGGAAAAACTGTTTTTT. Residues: CTSSLHLGEKLFF.

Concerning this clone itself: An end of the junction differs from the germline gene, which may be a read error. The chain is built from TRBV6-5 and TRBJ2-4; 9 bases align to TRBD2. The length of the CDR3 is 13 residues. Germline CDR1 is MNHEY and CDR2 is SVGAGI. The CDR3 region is CASRLHSTSGPNF. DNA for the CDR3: TGTGCCAGCAGATTACACTCCACTAGCGGGCCGAACTTC.

CDR3 in amino acids: CASSFRTSGHNEQFF. In DNA, the CDR3 is TGTGCCAGCAGTTTCCGGACTAGCGGCCACAATGAGCAGTTCTTC. V and J are TRBV27 and TRBJ2-1; 10 bases map to TRBD2. There are 15 residues in the CDR3. Trimming at V came to 3 bases and at J to 5 bases, leaving 4 bases not matched to a gene. The germline gives CDR1 MNHEY, CDR2 SMNVEV (reference sequence).

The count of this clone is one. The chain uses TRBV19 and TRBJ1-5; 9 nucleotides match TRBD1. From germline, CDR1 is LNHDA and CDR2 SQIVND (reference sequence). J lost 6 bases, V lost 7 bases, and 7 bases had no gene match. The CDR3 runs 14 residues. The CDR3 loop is CASTMDRGSQPQHF. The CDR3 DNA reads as TGTGCCAGTACCATGGACAGGGGCAGTCAGCCCCAGCATTTT.

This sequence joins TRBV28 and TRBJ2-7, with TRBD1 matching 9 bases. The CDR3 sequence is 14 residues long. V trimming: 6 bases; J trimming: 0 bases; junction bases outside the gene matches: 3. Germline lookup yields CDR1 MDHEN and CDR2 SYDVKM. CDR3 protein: CASRGQGGSYEQYF. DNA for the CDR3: TGTGCCAGCAGGGGACAGGGAGGCTCCTACGAGCAGTACTTC.

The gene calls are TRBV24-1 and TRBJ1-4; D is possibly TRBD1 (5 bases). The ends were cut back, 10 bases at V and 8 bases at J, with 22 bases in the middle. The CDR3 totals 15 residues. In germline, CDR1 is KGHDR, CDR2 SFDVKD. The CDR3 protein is CATRPQGLPSEKLFF. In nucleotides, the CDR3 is TGTGCCACTCGTCCTCAGGGCCTCCCATCGGAAAAACTGTTTTTT.

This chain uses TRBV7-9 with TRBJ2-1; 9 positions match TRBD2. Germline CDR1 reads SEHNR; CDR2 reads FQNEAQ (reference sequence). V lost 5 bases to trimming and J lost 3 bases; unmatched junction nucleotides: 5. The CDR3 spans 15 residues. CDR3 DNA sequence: TGTGCCAGCAGCCTTAGCGGGGGAGACTACAATGAGCAGTTCTTC. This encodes CASSLSGGDYNEQFF. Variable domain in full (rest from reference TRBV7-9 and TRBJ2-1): DTGVSQNPRHKITKRGQNVTFRCDPISEHNRLYWYRQTLGQGPEFLTYFQNEAQLEKSRLLSDRFSAERPKGSFSTLEIQRTEQGDSAMYLCASSLSGGDYNEQFFGPGTRLTVL.

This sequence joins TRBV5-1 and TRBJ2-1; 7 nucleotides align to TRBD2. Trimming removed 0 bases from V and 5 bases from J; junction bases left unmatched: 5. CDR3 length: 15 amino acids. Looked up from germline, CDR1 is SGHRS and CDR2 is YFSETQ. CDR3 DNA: TGCGCCAGCAGCTTGGTAGCTAGCGGAGACAATGAGCAGTTCTTC. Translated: CASSLVASGDNEQFF.

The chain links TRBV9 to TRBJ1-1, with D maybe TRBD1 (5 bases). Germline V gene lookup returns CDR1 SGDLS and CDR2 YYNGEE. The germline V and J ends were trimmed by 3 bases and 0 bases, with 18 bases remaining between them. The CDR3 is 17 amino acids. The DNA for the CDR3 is TGTGCCAGCAGCGCTCGAAGGGGTTGGGGAATGAACACTGAAGCTTTCTTT. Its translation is CASSARRGWGMNTEAFF.

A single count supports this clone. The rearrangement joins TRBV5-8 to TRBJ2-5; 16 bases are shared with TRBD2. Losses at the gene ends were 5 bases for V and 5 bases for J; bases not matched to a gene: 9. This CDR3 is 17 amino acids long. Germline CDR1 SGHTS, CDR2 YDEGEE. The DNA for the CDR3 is TGTGCCAGCAGATCCGGGACTAGCGGGAGGGCCAGGGAGACCCAGTACTTC. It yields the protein CASRSGTSGRARETQYF.

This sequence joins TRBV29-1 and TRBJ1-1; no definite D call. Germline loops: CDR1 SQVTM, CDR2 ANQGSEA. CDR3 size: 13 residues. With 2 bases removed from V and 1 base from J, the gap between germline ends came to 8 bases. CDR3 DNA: TGCAGCGTTGAACCCGGGAGGAACACTGAAGCTTTCTTT. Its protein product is CSVEPGRNTEAFF.

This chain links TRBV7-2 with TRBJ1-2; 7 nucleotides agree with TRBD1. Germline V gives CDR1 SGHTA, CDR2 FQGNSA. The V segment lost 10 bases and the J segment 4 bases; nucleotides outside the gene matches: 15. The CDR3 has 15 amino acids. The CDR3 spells CATCYSTGYFYGYTF. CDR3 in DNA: TGTGCCACCTGCTACTCGACAGGGTACTTCTATGGCTACACCTTC.

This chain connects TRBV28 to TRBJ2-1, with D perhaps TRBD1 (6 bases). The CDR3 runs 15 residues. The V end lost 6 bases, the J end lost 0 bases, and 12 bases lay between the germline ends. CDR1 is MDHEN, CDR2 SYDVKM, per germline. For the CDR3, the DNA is TGTGCCAGCAGCCTACAGGGTAGCTCCTACAATGAGCAGTTCTTC. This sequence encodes CASSLQGSSYNEQFF.

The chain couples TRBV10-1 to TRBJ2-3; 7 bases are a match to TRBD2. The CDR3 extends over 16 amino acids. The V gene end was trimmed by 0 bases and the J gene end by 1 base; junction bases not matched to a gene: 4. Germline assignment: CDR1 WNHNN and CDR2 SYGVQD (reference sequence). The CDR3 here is CASSESAGEGTDTQYF. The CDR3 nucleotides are TGCGCCAGCAGTGAGTCGGCGGGAGAGGGCACAGATACGCAGTATTTT.

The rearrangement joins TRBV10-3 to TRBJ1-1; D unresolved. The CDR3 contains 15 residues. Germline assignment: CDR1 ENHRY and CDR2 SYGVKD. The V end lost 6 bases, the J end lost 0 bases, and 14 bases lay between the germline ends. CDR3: CAIRRAVLMNTEAFF. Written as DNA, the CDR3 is TGTGCCATCAGGCGGGCGGTCCTCATGAACACTGAAGCTTTCTTT.

CDR3 in DNA: TGTGCCTGGAGTTTCCTGTCTAGCGGGGGGCCAAAAGAGACCCAGTACTTC. Its protein is CAWSFLSSGGPKETQYF. The chain carries TRBV30 and TRBJ2-5, with 11 bases lining up with TRBD2. After removal of 2 bases from V and 3 bases from J, the junction contained 11 bases not matched to a gene. The CDR3 has 17 residues. Germline CDR1 and CDR2: GTSNPN and SVGIG (reference sequence). The whole variable domain, remainder taken from reference TRBV30 and TRBJ2-5, is SQTIHQWPATLVQPVGSPLSLECTVEGTSNPNLYWYRQAAGRGLQLLFYSVGIGQISSEVPQNLSASRPQDRQFILSSKKLLLSDSGFYLCAWSFLSSGGPKETQYFGPGTRLLVL.

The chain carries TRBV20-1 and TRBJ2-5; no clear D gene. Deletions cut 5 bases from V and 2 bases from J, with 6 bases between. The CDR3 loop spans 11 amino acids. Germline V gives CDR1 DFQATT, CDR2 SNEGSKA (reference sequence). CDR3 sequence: CSAAGQETQYF. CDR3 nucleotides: TGCAGTGCTGCAGGACAAGAGACCCAGTACTTC.